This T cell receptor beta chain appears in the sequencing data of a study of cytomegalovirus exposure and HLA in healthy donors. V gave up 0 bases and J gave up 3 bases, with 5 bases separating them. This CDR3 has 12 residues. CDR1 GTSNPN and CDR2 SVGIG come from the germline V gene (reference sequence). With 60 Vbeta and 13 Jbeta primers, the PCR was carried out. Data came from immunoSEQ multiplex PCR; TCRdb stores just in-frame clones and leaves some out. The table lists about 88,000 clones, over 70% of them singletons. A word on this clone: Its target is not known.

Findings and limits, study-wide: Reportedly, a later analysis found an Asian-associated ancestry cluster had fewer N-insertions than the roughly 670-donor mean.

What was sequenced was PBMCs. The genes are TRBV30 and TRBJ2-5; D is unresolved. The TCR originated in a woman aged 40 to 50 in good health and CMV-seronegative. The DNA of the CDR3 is TGTGCCTGGAGTGTCCAGAAAGAGACCCAGTACTTC. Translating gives CAWSVQKETQYF. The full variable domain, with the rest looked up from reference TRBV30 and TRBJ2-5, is SQTIHQWPATLVQPVGSPLSLECTVEGTSNPNLYWYRQAAGRGLQLLFYSVGIGQISSEVPQNLSASRPQDRQFILSSKKLLLSDSGFYLCAWSVQKETQYFGPGTRLLVL.